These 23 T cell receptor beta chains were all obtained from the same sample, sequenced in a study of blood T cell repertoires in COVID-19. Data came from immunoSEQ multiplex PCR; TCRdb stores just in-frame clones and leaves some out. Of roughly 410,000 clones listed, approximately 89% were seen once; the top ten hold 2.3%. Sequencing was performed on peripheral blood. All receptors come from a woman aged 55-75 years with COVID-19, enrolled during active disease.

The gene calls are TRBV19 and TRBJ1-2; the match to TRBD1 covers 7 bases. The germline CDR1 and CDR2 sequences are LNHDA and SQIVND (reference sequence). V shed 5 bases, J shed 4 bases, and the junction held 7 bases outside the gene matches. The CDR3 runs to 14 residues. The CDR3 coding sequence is TGTGCCAGTAGTCACAGGGGTTGGGGCTATGGCTACACCTTC. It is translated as CASSHRGWGYGYTF.

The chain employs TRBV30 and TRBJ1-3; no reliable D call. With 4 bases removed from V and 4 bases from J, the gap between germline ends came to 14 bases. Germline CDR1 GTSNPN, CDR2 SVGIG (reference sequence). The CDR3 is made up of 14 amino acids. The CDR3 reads CAWISWTSGNTIYF. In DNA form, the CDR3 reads TGTGCCTGGATATCATGGACTTCCGGAAACACCATATATTTT. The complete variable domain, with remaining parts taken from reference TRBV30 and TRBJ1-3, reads SQTIHQWPATLVQPVGSPLSLECTVEGTSNPNLYWYRQAAGRGLQLLFYSVGIGQISSEVPQNLSASRPQDRQFILSSKKLLLSDSGFYLCAWISWTSGNTIYFGEGSWLTVV.

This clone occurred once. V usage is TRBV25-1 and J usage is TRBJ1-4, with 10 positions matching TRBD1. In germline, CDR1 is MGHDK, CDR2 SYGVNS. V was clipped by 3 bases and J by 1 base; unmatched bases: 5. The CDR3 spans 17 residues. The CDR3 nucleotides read TGTGCCAGCAGTGATCGGGACAGGGGAGGAACTAATGAAAAACTGTTTTTT. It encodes CASSDRDRGGTNEKLFF.

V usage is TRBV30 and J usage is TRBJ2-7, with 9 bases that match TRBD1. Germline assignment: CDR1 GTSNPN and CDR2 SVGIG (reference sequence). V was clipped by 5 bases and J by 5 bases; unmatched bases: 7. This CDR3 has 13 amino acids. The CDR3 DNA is TGTGCCTGGCGGGGACAGGGCAACCACGAGCAGTACTTC. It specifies CAWRGQGNHEQYF.

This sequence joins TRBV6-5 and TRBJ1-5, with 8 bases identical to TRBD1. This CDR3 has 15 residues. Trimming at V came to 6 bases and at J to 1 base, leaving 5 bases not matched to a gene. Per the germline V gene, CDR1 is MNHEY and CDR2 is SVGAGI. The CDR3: CASSGQGLSNQPQHF. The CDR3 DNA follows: TGTGCCAGCAGCGGACAGGGTCTAAGCAATCAGCCCCAGCATTTT.

CDR3 amino acids: CASSAGTASNYGYTF. The CDR3 DNA reads TGTGCCAGCAGCGCAGGGACAGCTTCTAACTATGGCTACACCTTC. The chain carries TRBV7-9 and TRBJ1-2; TRBD1 matches at 7 bases. The CDR3 covers 15 residues. CDR1 is SEHNR, CDR2 FQNEAQ, per germline (reference sequence). Trimming removed 5 bases from V and 0 bases from J; junction bases left unmatched: 6. Combining the CDR3 with reference TRBV7-9 and TRBJ1-2 gives the whole variable domain DTGVSQNPRHKITKRGQNVTFRCDPISEHNRLYWYRQTLGQGPEFLTYFQNEAQLEKSRLLSDRFSAERPKGSFSTLEIQRTEQGDSAMYLCASSAGTASNYGYTFGSGTRLTVV.

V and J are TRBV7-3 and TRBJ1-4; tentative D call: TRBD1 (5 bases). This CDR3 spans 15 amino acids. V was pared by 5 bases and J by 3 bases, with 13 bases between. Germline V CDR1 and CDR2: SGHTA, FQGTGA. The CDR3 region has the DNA TGTGCCAGCAGCCATCAGGGTGCGGCTAATGAAAAACTGTTTTTT. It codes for CASSHQGAANEKLFF.

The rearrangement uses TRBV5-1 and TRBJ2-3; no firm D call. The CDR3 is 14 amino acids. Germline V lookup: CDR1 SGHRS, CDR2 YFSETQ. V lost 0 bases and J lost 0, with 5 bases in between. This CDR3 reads CASSLGESTDTQYF. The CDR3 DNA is TGCGCCAGCAGCTTGGGTGAGAGCACAGATACGCAGTATTTT.

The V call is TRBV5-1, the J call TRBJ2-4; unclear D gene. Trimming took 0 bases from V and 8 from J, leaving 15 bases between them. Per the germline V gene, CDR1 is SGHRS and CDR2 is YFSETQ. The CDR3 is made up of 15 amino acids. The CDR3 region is CASSLEPGTGHIQYF. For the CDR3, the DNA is TGCGCCAGCAGCTTGGAACCAGGAACTGGTCACATTCAGTACTTC.

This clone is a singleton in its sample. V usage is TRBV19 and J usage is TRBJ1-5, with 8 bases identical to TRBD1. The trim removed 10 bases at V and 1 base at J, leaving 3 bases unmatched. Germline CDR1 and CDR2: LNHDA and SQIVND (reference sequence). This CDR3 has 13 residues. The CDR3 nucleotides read TGTGCCACGACAGGGGCGAGCAATCAGCCCCAGCATTTT. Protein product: CATTGASNQPQHF.

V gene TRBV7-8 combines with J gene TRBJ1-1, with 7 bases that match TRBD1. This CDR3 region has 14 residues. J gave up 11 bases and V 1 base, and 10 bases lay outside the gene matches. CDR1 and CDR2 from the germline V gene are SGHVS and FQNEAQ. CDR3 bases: TGTGCCAGCAGCTTAGGAGACTGGAGGGGGCATGCTTTCTTT. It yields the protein CASSLGDWRGHAFF.

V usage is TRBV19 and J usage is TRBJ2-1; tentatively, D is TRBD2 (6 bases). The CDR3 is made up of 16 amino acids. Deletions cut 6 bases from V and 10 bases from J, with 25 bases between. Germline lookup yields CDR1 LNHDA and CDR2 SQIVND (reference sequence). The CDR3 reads CASSRTTGLGGLEQFF. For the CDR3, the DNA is TGTGCCAGTAGCAGGACCACGGGACTGGGGGGATTGGAGCAGTTCTTC.

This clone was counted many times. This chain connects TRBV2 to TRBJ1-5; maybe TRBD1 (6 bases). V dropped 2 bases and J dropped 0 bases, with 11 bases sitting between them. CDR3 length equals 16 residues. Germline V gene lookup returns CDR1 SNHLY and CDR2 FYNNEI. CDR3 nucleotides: TGTGCCAGCAGTGAAATCGGGGGGCTTAGCAATCAGCCCCAGCATTTT. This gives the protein CASSEIGGLSNQPQHF.

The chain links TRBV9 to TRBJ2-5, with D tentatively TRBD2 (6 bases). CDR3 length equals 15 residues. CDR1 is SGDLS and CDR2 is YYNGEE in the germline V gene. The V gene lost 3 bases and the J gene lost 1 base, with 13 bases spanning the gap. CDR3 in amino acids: CASSGGTLSQETQYF. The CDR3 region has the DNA TGTGCCAGCAGCGGCGGGACGCTGAGCCAAGAGACCCAGTACTTC.

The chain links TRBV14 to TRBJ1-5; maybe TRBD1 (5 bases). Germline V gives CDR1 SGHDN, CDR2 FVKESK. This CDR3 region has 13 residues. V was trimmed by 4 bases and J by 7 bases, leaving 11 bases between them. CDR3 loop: CASSPGGLQPQHF. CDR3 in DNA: TGTGCCAGCAGCCCGGGGGGTCTACAGCCCCAGCATTTT.

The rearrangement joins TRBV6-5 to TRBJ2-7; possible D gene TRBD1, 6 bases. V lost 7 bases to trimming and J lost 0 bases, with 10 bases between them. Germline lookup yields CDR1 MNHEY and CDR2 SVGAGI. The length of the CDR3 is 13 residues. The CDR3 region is CASNSDSSYEQYF. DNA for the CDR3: TGTGCCAGCAACTCGGACAGCTCCTACGAGCAGTACTTC.

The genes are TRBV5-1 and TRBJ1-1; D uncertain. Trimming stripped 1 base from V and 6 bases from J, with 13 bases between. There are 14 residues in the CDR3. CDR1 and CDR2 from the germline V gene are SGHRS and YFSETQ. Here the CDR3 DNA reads TGCGCCAGCAGCTTGCCCTCTGTGAGTGCTGAAGCTTTCTTT. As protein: CASSLPSVSAEAFF.

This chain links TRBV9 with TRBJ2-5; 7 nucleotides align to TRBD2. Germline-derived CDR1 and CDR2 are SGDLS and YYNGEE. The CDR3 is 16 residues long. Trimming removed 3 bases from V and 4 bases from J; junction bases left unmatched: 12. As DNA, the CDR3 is TGTGCCAGCAGCGCGCTAAGACTGACTAGCAGAGAGACCCAGTACTTC. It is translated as CASSALRLTSRETQYF.

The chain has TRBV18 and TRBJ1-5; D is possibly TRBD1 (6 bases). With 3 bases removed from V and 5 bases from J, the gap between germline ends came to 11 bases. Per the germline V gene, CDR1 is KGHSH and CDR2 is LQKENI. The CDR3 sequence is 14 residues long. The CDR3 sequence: CASSPDRSYQPQHF. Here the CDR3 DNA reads TGTGCCAGCTCACCGGACAGATCGTATCAGCCCCAGCATTTT.

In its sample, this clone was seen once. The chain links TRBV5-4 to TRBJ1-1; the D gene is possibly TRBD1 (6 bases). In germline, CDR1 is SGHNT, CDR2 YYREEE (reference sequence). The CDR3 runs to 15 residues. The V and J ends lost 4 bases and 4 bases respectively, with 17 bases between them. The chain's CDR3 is CASSIQGVGFTEAFF. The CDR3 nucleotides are TGTGCCAGCAGCATACAGGGAGTGGGTTTCACTGAAGCTTTCTTT.

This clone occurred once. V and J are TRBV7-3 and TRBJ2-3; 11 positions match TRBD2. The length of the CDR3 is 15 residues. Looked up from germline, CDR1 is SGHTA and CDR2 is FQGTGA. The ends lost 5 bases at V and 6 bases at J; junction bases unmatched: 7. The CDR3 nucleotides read TGTGCCAGCAGCCCACTAGCGGGGGCAGCGGATACGCAGTATTTT. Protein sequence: CASSPLAGAADTQYF.

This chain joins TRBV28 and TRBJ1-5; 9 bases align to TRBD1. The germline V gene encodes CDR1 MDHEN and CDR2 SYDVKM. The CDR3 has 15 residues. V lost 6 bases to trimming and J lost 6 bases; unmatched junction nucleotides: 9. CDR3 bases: TGTGCCAGCAGAAAAGGGGACAGGGCTCCTCAGCCCCAGCATTTT. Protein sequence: CASRKGDRAPQPQHF.

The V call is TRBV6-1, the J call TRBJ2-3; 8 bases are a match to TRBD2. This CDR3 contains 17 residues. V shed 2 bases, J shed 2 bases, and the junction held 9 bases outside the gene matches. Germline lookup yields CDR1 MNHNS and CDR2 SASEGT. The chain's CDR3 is CASSERIGTSHTDTQYF. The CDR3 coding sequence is TGTGCCAGCAGTGAACGTATAGGGACTAGTCACACAGATACGCAGTATTTT.